This TCR beta chain came from a study of cytomegalovirus exposure and HLA in healthy donors. PCR was performed using 60 Vbeta and 13 Jbeta primers. The data were produced by immunoSEQ multiplex PCR, yet TCRdb's version contains in-frame clones alone and is incomplete. The sample has about 130,000 clones; less than 80% are singletons. The V and J ends lost 0 bases and 5 bases, in that order; junction bases with no gene match: 6. Per germline, CDR1 LNHNV and CDR2 YYDKDF (reference sequence). The CDR3 length is 15 residues. V gene TRBV15 combines with J gene TRBJ2-7; 8 bases fit TRBD1. This receptor was taken from a man in his forties or fifties in good health and CMV-seronegative. The material sequenced was PBMCs. The CDR3 loop reads CATSRDRSGGNEQYF. The CDR3 DNA follows: TGTGCCACCAGCAGAGATAGGTCAGGGGGCAACGAGCAGTACTTC.